This TCR beta chain is drawn from a study of T cell changes during pregnancy in multiple sclerosis. The CDR3 loop spans 15 amino acids. The V gene's germline CDR1 is MGHRA and CDR2 YSYEKL. Germline trimming cut 6 bases from V and 5 bases from J; bases unmatched to any gene: 9. Repertoires were generated with immunoSEQ multiplex PCR, while TCRdb's copy carries only in-frame clones and drops some. The sample yields approximately 26,000 clones, roughly nine tenths seen once. The sample consisted of CD4+ T cells from peripheral blood mononuclear cells, taken in the second trimester of pregnancy. The chain joins TRBV4-1 to TRBJ2-2; 7 bases align to TRBD1. The clonotype was recovered from a female donor with multiple sclerosis, enrolled in a pregnancy study. The DNA for the CDR3 is TGCGCCAGCAGAATAAGACAGGGTCTGACCGGGGAGCTGTTTTTT. It specifies CASRIRQGLTGELFF.